Each of the 14 T cell receptor beta chains below was sequenced from the same sample in a study of blood T cell repertoires in COVID-19. Profiling relied on immunoSEQ multiplex PCR, and the TCRdb table lists in-frame clones only, not all of them. The sample records 60,000 to 75,000 clones, around 90% being singletons. Sequenced sample: peripheral blood. The origin of the receptors is a woman aged 45-65 years with COVID-19, enrolled during active disease.

The chain has TRBV7-9 and TRBJ2-7, with 8 positions matching TRBD1. Per germline, CDR1 SEHNR and CDR2 FQNEAQ (reference sequence). The junction had 16 bases not matched to a gene; V was cut back by 5 bases and J by 7 bases. This CDR3 has 16 amino acids. The CDR3 loop is CASSTLDRALLREQYF. Here the CDR3 DNA reads TGTGCCAGCAGCACGCTGGACAGGGCCCTCCTTCGAGAGCAGTACTTC.

A few counts support this clone. V is TRBV5-6 and J is TRBJ1-2; TRBD1 aligns across 7 bases. CDR1 is SGHDT and CDR2 is YYEEEE in the germline V gene. V lost 2 bases to trimming and J lost 5 bases; unmatched junction nucleotides: 6. This CDR3 has 14 residues. The CDR3 DNA reads as TGTGCCAGCAGCTTTAACAGGGGATGGTATGGCTACACCTTC. This encodes CASSFNRGWYGYTF. Full variable domain (outside the CDR3, taken from reference TRBV5-6 and TRBJ1-2): DAGVTQSPTHLIKTRGQQVTLRCSPKSGHDTVSWYQQALGQGPQFIFQYYEEEERQRGNFPDRFSGHQFPNYSSELNVNALLLGDSALYLCASSFNRGWYGYTFGSGTRLTVV.

The chain links TRBV28 to TRBJ2-2; 12 bases agree with TRBD2. The ends lost 0 bases at V and 4 bases at J; junction bases unmatched: 0. The germline V gene has CDR1 MDHEN and CDR2 SYDVKM. This CDR3 is 16 amino acids long. The CDR3 loop is CASSLWTSGGTGELFF. The CDR3 nucleotides read TGTGCCAGCAGTTTATGGACTAGCGGGGGCACCGGGGAGCTGTTTTTT.

J is TRBJ2-7 and V is TRBV21-1; TRBD1, the table's D call, lacks a check against the DNA. TRBV21-1 is described as a pseudogene. This CDR3 comprises 18 residues. CDR3 nucleotide sequence: TGTGCCAGCAGCCCCACCGCGGAAAAACAGGACAGCTCCTACGAGCAGTACTTC. As protein: CASSPTAEKQDSSYEQYF.

The rearrangement links TRBV19 to TRBJ1-5; D is unclear. The CDR3 runs 8 residues. Per germline, CDR1 LNHDA and CDR2 SQIVND (reference sequence). CDR3 in amino acids: CVNQPQHF. Written as DNA, the CDR3 is TGTGTAAATCAGCCCCAGCATTTT.

The chain carries TRBV15 and TRBJ1-5; 10 nucleotides line up with TRBD1. The germline V gene has CDR1 LNHNV and CDR2 YYDKDF (reference sequence). Trimming took 5 bases from V and 6 from J; bases not matched to a gene: 4. The CDR3 runs to 14 residues. In DNA, the CDR3 is TGTGCCACCAGCGACGGGACAGGGGCTCAGCCCCAGCATTTT. It encodes CATSDGTGAQPQHF.

The chain has TRBV10-3 and TRBJ2-1, with 12 bases aligning to TRBD2. The germline CDR1 and CDR2 sequences are ENHRY and SYGVKD. The CDR3 extends over 15 amino acids. J gave up 7 bases and V 4 bases, and 5 bases lay outside the gene matches. The CDR3: CAISGSSGRGNEQFF. The CDR3, as DNA: TGTGCCATCAGTGGGTCTAGCGGGAGGGGGAATGAGCAGTTCTTC.

The chain joins TRBV11-3 to TRBJ2-1; 10 bases fit TRBD2. V gave up 0 bases and J gave up 7 bases; unmatched junction bases: 9. The CDR3 totals 17 residues. Per germline, CDR1 SGHNT and CDR2 YENEEA. CDR3 sequence: CASSLEGAGGPDNEQFF. CDR3 DNA: TGTGCCAGCAGCTTAGAAGGAGCGGGAGGGCCGGATAATGAGCAGTTCTTC. Full variable domain (remainder filled in from reference TRBV11-3 and TRBJ2-1): EAGVVQSPRYKIIEKKQPVAFWCNPISGHNTLYWYLQNLGQGPELLIRYENEEAVDDSQLPKDRFSAERLKGVDSTLKIQPAELGDSAVYLCASSLEGAGGPDNEQFFGPGTRLTVL.

The chain couples TRBV23-1 to TRBJ2-7; TRBD2 matches at 7 bases. TRBV23-1 is treated as an ORF (open reading frame) with a function not yet certain. V lost 3 bases, J lost 6 bases, and 23 bases stayed unmatched. The CDR3 consists of 19 residues. The chain's CDR3 is CASSHCPNPSGGVSREQYF. The CDR3 bases are TGCGCCAGCAGTCATTGTCCCAACCCTAGCGGAGGGGTCTCTCGCGAGCAGTACTTC.

This clone occurred once. The CDR3 DNA sequence: TGTGCCAGCAGCAACATCACAGATACGCAGTATTTT. Protein sequence: CASSNITDTQYF. The chain employs TRBV7-8 and TRBJ2-3; D not resolved. Looked up from germline, CDR1 is SGHVS and CDR2 is FQNEAQ. The CDR3 length is 12 residues. Between the trimmed V and J ends, which lost 5 bases and 2 bases, there was a span of 5 bases.

J is TRBJ2-3 and V is TRBV18; TRBD2 might be the D (5 bases). V gave up 5 bases and J gave up 4 bases, with 16 bases separating them. Germline values: CDR1 KGHSH, CDR2 LQKENI. The CDR3 spans 15 residues. CDR3 DNA: TGTGCCAGCTCATCGCTGGGTGCGGGCCCAGATACGCAGTATTTT. Amino acid sequence: CASSSLGAGPDTQYF. Full variable domain (missing parts from reference TRBV18 and TRBJ2-3): NAGVMQNPRHLVRRRGQEARLRCSPMKGHSHVYWYRQLPEEGLKFMVYLQKENIIDESGMPKERFSAEFPKEGPSILRIQQVVRGDSAAYFCASSSLGAGPDTQYFGPGTRLTVL.

The rearrangement links TRBV19 to TRBJ2-4; 10 bases are shared with TRBD1. Trimming cost V 3 bases and J 8 bases; bases outside gene matches: 7. Germline assignment: CDR1 LNHDA and CDR2 SQIVND (reference sequence). The CDR3 totals 15 residues. The CDR3 nucleotides read TGTGCCAGTAGTATTACCAGGACAGGGGGGTACATTCAGTACTTC. This translates into CASSITRTGGYIQYF.

The chain has TRBV3-1 (or the pseudogene TRBV3-2) and TRBJ2-3; D gene uncertain. CDR3 size: 13 residues. Per germline, CDR1 LGHDT and CDR2 YNNKEL (reference sequence). The V end was cut by 2 bases, the J end by 2 bases, with 5 bases between. CDR3 amino acids: CASSQSNTDTQYF. CDR3 DNA sequence: TGTGCCAGCAGCCAAAGCAACACAGATACGCAGTATTTT.

This clone is a singleton in its sample. The rearrangement joins TRBV15 to TRBJ2-5, with 10 bases lining up with TRBD2. The CDR3 length is 18 residues. V lost 6 bases, J lost 4 bases, and 17 bases stayed unmatched. CDR1 and CDR2 (germline): LNHNV, YYDKDF (reference sequence). CDR3 nucleotides: TGTGCCACCAGGAGCCGAGGGGTCGAGCGGGAGGGGGTAGAGACCCAGTACTTC. Translation: CATRSRGVEREGVETQYF.